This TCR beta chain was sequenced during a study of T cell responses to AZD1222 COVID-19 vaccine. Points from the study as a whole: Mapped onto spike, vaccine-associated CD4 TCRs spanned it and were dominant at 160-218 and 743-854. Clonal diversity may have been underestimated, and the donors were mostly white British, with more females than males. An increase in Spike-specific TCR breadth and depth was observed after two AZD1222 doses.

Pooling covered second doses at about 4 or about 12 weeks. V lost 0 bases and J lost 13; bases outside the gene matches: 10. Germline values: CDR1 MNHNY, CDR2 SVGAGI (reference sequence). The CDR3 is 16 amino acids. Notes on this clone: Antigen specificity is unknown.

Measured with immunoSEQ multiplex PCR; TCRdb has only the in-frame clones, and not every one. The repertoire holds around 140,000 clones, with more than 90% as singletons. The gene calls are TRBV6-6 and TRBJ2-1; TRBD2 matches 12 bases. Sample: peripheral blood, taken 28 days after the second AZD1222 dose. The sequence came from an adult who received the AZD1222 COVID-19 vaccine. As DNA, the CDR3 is TGTGCCAGCAGTTACTCGACTCTAGCGGGAGGGCCGTTACAGTTCTTC. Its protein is CASSYSTLAGGPLQFF.